This T cell receptor (beta chain) was sequenced for a study of blood T cell repertoires in COVID-19. Study at large: There were acute and convalescent COVID-19 samples, and they came from the United States, Italy and Spain.

The table came from immunoSEQ multiplex PCR; TCRdb's copy has only in-frame clones and leaves some out. The sample consists of more than 95,000 clones, under 80% of them appearing once. In its sample, this clone was seen once. Germline loops: CDR1 LNHDA, CDR2 SQIVND (reference sequence). The length of the CDR3 is 13 residues. Deletions cut 5 bases from V and 0 bases from J, with 5 bases between. The chain recombines TRBV19 with TRBJ1-3, with no clear D. This TCR was sampled from a man in his forties or fifties with acute or convalescent COVID-19. The material sequenced was peripheral blood. The CDR3 nucleotides are TGTGCCAGTAGTTATAGCTCTGGAAACACCATATATTTT. Translated: CASSYSSGNTIYF.